This TCR beta chain was recorded in a study of T-cell memory formation after mild COVID-19. MiXCR was run by TCRdb on the 5' RACE reads, yielding one entry per CDR3 protein. Of about 290,000 distinct CDR3 sequences in the sample, roughly 18% were seen once. This clonotype showed up many times. Looked up from germline, CDR1 is SEHNR and CDR2 is FQNEAQ (reference sequence). The CDR3 consists of 18 residues. After removal of 5 bases from V and 2 bases from J, the junction contained 11 bases not matched to a gene. The sequencing input was PBMCs or a T cell subset sorted from them (not recorded which). The sequence came from a man aged 18-30 years who had mild COVID-19 (a few samples of this study predate the infection). Cell type and time point are not known. The rearrangement links TRBV7-9 to TRBJ2-6; 8 bases align to TRBD1. The CDR3 nucleotides are TGTGCCAGCAGCCCATCAAGGACAGGGCGGGCTGGGGCCAACGTCCTGACTTTC. It yields the protein CASSPSRTGRAGANVLTF.